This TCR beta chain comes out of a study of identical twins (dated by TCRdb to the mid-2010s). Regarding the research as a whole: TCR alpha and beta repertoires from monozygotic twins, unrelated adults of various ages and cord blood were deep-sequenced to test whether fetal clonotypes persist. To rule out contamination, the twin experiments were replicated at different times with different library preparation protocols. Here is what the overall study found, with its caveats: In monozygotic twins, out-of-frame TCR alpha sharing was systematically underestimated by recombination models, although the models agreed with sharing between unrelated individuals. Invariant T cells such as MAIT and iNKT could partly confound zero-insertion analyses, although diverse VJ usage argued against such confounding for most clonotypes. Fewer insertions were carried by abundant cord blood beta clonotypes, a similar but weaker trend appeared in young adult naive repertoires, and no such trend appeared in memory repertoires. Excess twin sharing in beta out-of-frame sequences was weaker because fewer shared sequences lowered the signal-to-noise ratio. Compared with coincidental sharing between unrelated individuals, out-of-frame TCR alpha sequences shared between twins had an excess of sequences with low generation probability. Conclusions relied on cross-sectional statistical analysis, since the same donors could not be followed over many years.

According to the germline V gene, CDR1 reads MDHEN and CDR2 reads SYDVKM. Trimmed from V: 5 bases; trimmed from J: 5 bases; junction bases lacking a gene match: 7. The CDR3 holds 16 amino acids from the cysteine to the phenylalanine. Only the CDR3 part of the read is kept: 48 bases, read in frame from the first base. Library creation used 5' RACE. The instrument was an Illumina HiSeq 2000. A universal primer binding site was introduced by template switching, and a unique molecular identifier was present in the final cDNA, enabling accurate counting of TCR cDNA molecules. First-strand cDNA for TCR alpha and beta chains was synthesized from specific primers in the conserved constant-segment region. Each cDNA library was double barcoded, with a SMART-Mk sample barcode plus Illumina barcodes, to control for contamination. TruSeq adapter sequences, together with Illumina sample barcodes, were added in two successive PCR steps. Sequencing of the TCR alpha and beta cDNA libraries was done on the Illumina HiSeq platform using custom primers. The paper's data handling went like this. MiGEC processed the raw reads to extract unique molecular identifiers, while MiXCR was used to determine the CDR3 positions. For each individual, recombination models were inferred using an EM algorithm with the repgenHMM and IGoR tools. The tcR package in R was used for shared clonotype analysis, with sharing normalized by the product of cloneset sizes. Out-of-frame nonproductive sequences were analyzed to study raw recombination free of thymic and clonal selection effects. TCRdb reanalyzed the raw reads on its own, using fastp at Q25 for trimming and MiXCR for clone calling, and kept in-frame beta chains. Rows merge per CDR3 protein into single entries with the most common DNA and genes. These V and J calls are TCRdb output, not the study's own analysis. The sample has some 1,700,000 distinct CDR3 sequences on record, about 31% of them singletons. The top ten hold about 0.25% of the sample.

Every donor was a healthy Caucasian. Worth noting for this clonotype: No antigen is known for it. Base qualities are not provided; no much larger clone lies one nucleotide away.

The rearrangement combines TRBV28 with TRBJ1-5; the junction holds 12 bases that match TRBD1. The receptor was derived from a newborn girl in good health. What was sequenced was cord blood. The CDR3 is CASSRRDRGLHQPQHF. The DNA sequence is TGTGCCAGCAGTCGCCGGGACAGGGGGCTTCATCAGCCCCAGCATTTT. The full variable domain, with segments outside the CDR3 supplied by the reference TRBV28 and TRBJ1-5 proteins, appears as DVKVTQSSRYLVKRTGEKVFLECVQDMDHENMFWYRQDPGLGLRLIYFSYDVKMKEKGDIPEGYSVSREKKERFSLILESASTNQTSMYLCASSRRDRGLHQPQHFGDGTRLSIL.